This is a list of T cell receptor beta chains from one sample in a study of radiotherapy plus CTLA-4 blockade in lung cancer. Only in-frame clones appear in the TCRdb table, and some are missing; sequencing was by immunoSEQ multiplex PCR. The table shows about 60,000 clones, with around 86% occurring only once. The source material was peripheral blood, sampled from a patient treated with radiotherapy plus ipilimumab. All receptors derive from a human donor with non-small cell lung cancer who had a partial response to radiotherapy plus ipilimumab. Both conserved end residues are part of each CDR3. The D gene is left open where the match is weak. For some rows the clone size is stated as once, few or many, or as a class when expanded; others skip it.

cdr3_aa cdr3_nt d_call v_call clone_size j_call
CASSLAAGTNYGYTF TGTGCCAGCAGCTTAGCGGCAGGTACTAACTATGGCTACACCTTC NA TRBV7-9 NA TRBJ1-2
CASSPPRSGANVLTF TGTGCCAGCAGTCCCCCCCGCTCTGGGGCCAACGTCCTGACTTTC NA TRBV6-5 NA TRBJ2-6
CASSPDSYNQPQHF TGTGCCAGCTCCCCGGACAGTTACAATCAGCCCCAGCATTTT NA TRBV18 NA TRBJ1-5
CASSLTGDYGYTF TGTGCCAGCAGCTTAACAGGGGACTATGGCTACACCTTC TRBD1 TRBV13 once TRBJ1-2
CASSSTGLGLAKNIQYF TGTGCCAGCAGCTCGACAGGGTTGGGGTTAGCCAAAAACATTCAGTACTTC TRBD1 TRBV5-4 NA TRBJ2-4
CASMRGGVGETQYF TGTGCCAGTATGAGGGGGGGCGTCGGAGAGACCCAGTACTTC NA TRBV19 NA TRBJ2-5
CASSSRGGASTDTQYF TGTGCCAGCAGCTCCCGGGGGGGGGCCAGCACAGATACGCAGTATTTT TRBD2 TRBV7-3 once TRBJ2-3
CASSYDGRNGELFF TGTGCCAGCAGTTACGACGGGAGAAACGGGGAGCTGTTTTTT NA TRBV6-5 NA TRBJ2-2
CASSIAGLNEQFF TGTGCCAGCAGCATAGCGGGACTTAATGAGCAGTTCTTC TRBD2 TRBV7-6 NA TRBJ2-1
CASSLADSLAGETQYF TGTGCCAGCAGCTTAGCGGATTCACTAGCTGGAGAGACCCAGTACTTC NA TRBV7-6 NA TRBJ2-5